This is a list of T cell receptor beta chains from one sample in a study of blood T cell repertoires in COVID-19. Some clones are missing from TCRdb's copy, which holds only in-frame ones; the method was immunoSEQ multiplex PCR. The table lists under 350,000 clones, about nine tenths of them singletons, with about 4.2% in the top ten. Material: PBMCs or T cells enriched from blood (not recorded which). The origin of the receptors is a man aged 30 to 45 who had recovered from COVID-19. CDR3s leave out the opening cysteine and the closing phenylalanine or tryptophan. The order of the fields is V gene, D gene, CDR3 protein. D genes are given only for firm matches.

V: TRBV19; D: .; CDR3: ASNSPGGLWELGYT
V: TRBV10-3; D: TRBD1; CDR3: AISGPTGGLDEQF
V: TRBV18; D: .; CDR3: ASSPNNRDTEAF
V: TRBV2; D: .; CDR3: ASRLTDKHGYT
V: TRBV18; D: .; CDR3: ASSGTVNTEAF
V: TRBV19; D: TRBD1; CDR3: ASSSAGTGYGYT
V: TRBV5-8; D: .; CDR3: ASTRTRYNEQF
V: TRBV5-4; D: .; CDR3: ASSAFTEDGYT
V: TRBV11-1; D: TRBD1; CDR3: ASSPDRGRQPQH
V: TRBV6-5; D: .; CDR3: ASSYEGGRGTDTQY
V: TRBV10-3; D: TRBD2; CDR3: AIRISGIAYNEQF
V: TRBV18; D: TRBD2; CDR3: ASSPRLAASYEQY
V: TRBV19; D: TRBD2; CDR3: ASSGTSGGETQY
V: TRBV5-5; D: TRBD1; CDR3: ASNYPGQGSYEQY
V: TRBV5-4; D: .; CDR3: ASSPGINQPQH
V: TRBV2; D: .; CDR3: ASREAKAF
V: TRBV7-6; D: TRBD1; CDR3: ASSLTGQFYEQY
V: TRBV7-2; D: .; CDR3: ASSEELVNNEQF
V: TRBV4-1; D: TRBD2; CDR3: ASSRAGGPGETQY
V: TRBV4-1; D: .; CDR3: ASSPWGEDYGYT
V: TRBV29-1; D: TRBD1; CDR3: SVQPRGRFFNTEAF
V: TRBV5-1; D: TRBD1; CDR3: ASSLMAGGLYTEAF
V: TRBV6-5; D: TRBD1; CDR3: ASRTGTVYEQY
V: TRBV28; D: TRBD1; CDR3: ASSFNRGAPSGANVLT
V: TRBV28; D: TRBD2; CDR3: ASRSLAGSSDTQY
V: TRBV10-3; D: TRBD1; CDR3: AIRIGTGSWGTEAF
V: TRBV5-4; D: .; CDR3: ASSLGGRPPEAF
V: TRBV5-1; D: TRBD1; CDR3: ASSWGDRDNQPQH
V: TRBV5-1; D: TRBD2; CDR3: ASSEGGRARYEQY
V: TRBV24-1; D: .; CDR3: ATSDPSGSLREQF
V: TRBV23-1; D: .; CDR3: ASSQASRITGELF
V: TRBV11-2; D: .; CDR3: ASSWERGKDTEAF
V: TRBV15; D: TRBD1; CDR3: ATSREKGTGVTDTQY
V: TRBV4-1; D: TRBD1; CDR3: ASSQAGTGGFQPQH
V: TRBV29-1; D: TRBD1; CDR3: SAQGGGQGRSGNEQF
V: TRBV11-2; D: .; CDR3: ASSLGHRPNRAGELF
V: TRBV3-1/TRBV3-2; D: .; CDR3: ASRDAGLGQETQY
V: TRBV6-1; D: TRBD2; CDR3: ASSATVTSGSSYEQY
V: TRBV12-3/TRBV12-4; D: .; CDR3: ASSFQGGYT